The 17 T cell receptor beta chains in this list originate from one sample, sequenced in a study of cytomegalovirus exposure and HLA in healthy donors. PCR employed 60 Vbeta and 13 Jbeta primers. Here immunoSEQ multiplex PCR was the method, and the copy in TCRdb shows in-frame clones only, minus some. Among 150,000 to 200,000 clones listed, over 75% were seen once. Sequencing was done on a sample of PBMCs. All receptors derive from a man aged 18 to 29 in good health and CMV-seronegative.

The V call is TRBV28, the J call TRBJ1-4, with D unclear. Germline V gene data show CDR1 as MDHEN and CDR2 as SYDVKM. Trimming cost V 2 bases and J 8 bases, with 3 bases left between them. The length of the CDR3 is 11 residues. The CDR3 DNA sequence: TGTGCCAGCAGTTTACTGGAAAAACTGTTTTTT. Protein: CASSLLEKLFF.

This chain links TRBV25-1 with TRBJ1-1, with 7 nucleotides matching TRBD1. The junction had 6 bases not matched to a gene; V was cut back by 7 bases and J by 7 bases. The CDR3 length is 12 residues. Germline V gene lookup returns CDR1 MGHDK and CDR2 SYGVNS. The CDR3 DNA is TGTGCCAGCAAACAGGGGACGCTTGAAGCTTTCTTT. Translation: CASKQGTLEAFF.

The genes are TRBV11-2 and TRBJ2-5; 7 nucleotides line up with TRBD1. This CDR3 comprises 15 residues. V trimming: 5 bases; J trimming: 5 bases; junction bases outside the gene matches: 11. Germline assignment: CDR1 SGHAT and CDR2 FQNNGV. In DNA form, the CDR3 reads TGTGCCAGCAGCCCACGGACAGGTTTCATCGAGACCCAGTACTTC. Translating it yields CASSPRTGFIETQYF.

The chain uses TRBV7-9 and TRBJ2-7, with D perhaps matching TRBD1 (5 bases). The CDR3 loop spans 14 amino acids. Looked up from germline, CDR1 is SEHNR and CDR2 is FQNEAQ (reference sequence). V gave up 4 bases and J gave up 2 bases, with 12 bases separating them. The CDR3, as DNA: TGTGCCAGCAGCTCAAGGGGAAACCCCTACGAGCAGTACTTC. The encoded protein is CASSSRGNPYEQYF. Full variable domain (missing parts from reference TRBV7-9 and TRBJ2-7): DTGVSQNPRHKITKRGQNVTFRCDPISEHNRLYWYRQTLGQGPEFLTYFQNEAQLEKSRLLSDRFSAERPKGSFSTLEIQRTEQGDSAMYLCASSSRGNPYEQYFGPGTRLTVT.

The chain has TRBV19 and TRBJ1-5; weak D call: TRBD1 (5 bases). Germline V gene lookup returns CDR1 LNHDA and CDR2 SQIVND (reference sequence). The CDR3 covers 16 residues. The V and J ends lost 5 bases and 4 bases respectively, with 18 bases between them. The CDR3: CASSVTTGGGNQPQHF. CDR3 sequence (DNA): TGTGCCAGTAGTGTAACCACCGGGGGGGGGAATCAGCCCCAGCATTTT.

The gene calls are TRBV27 and TRBJ2-1, with TRBD1 matching 9 bases. Per the germline V gene, CDR1 is MNHEY and CDR2 is SMNVEV (reference sequence). V lost 6 bases and J lost 4; bases outside the gene matches: 4. The CDR3 is 14 amino acids. The CDR3 reads CASSTGTGYNEQFF. The CDR3 nucleotides are TGTGCCAGCAGCACCGGGACAGGGTACAATGAGCAGTTCTTC.

The genes are TRBV11-2 and TRBJ2-1; TRBD2 agrees at 8 bases. Germline V gives CDR1 SGHAT, CDR2 FQNNGV. The V segment lost 5 bases and the J segment 2 bases; nucleotides outside the gene matches: 8. The CDR3 is 16 residues long. The CDR3 DNA sequence: TGTGCCAGCAGCAGACAGGCCGGGGGGGCCTACAATGAGCAGTTCTTC. Its protein product is CASSRQAGGAYNEQFF.

V usage is TRBV4-1 and J usage is TRBJ1-3; unclear D gene. The length of the CDR3 is 14 residues. V lost 1 base, J lost 0 bases, and 4 bases lay in between. Germline loops: CDR1 MGHRA, CDR2 YSYEKL. DNA for the CDR3: TGCGCCAGCAGCCAAGCGGGCTCTGGAAACACCATATATTTT. It translates to CASSQAGSGNTIYF.

The chain is built from TRBV2 and TRBJ1-1; possibly TRBD1 for D (6 bases). The V and J ends lost 8 bases and 5 bases respectively, with 15 bases between them. Germline V gene sequence: CDR1 SNHLY, CDR2 FYNNEI. The CDR3 contains 13 residues. The CDR3 coding sequence is TGTGCCAGCGGTACAGGGTGGAAGACTGAAGCTTTCTTT. Its translation is CASGTGWKTEAFF.

The chain carries TRBV2 and TRBJ2-7; 7 bases map to TRBD2. CDR3 length: 15 amino acids. Looked up from germline, CDR1 is SNHLY and CDR2 is FYNNEI. V lost 5 bases to trimming and J lost 3 bases; unmatched junction nucleotides: 10. The chain's CDR3 is CASSKTFGTNYEQYF. The CDR3 region has the DNA TGTGCCAGCAGTAAGACATTCGGGACTAACTACGAGCAGTACTTC.

J is TRBJ2-3 and V is TRBV7-8; 8 bases match TRBD2. CDR3 length: 16 amino acids. V was pared by 1 base and J by 3 bases, with 6 bases of the junction left unmatched. The germline gives CDR1 SGHVS, CDR2 FQNEAQ. CDR3 sequence (DNA): TGTGCCAGCAGCTTAGAGCGGGAGAGGGGAACAGATACGCAGTATTTT. Translating it yields CASSLERERGTDTQYF. Full variable domain (missing parts from reference TRBV7-8 and TRBJ2-3): GAGVSQSPRYKVAKRGQDVALRCDPISGHVSLFWYQQALGQGPEFLTYFQNEAQLDKSGLPSDRFFAERPEGSVSTLKIQRTQQEDSAVYLCASSLERERGTDTQYFGPGTRLTVL.

The V and J genes are TRBV27 and TRBJ2-1; 9 positions match TRBD1. Germline lookup yields CDR1 MNHEY and CDR2 SMNVEV (reference sequence). V was pared by 5 bases and J by 11 bases, with 4 bases of the junction left unmatched. This CDR3 spans 12 amino acids. The CDR3 sequence: CASSTTGGQQFF. The CDR3 coding sequence is TGTGCCAGCAGTACGACAGGGGGGCAGCAGTTCTTC.

This chain uses TRBV21-1 with TRBJ2-7; the table's D call TRBD2 went unverified against the DNA. TRBV21-1 is listed as a pseudogene. The CDR3 is made up of 15 amino acids. CDR3 residues: CAYRRAAGSWYEQYF. The CDR3 region has the DNA TGTGCCTACCGAAGGGCGGCGGGCAGTTGGTACGAGCAGTACTTC.

Comment on this clone: Other DNA sequences in the sample encode the same CDR3. The chain links TRBV5-6 to TRBJ2-4; 7 nucleotides align to TRBD1. This CDR3 is 18 amino acids long. Unmatched junction bases numbered 15, after V lost 4 bases and J lost 2 bases. Per the germline V gene, CDR1 is SGHDT and CDR2 is YYEEEE. In nucleotides, the CDR3 is TGTGCCAGCAGCCAAACCTATGACAGGGTAGGGCCCAAAAACATTCAGTACTTC. Translated: CASSQTYDRVGPKNIQYF.

The gene calls are TRBV5-1 and TRBJ2-1; 7 nucleotides match TRBD2. The V gene's germline CDR1 is SGHRS and CDR2 YFSETQ. The CDR3 runs 14 residues. V gave up 7 bases and J gave up 4 bases; unmatched junction bases: 8. CDR3 DNA sequence: TGCGCCAGCGTGGGCGGGAGTATTTACAATGAGCAGTTCTTC. It specifies CASVGGSIYNEQFF. Variable domain in full (rest from reference TRBV5-1 and TRBJ2-1): KAGVTQTPRYLIKTRGQQVTLSCSPISGHRSVSWYQQTPGQGLQFLFEYFSETQRNKGNFPGRFSGRQFSNSRSEMNVSTLELGDSALYLCASVGGSIYNEQFFGPGTRLTVL.

The rearrangement joins TRBV30 to TRBJ1-6; D call uncertain. Germline CDR1 and CDR2: GTSNPN and SVGIG (reference sequence). V dropped 0 bases and J dropped 10 bases, with 13 bases sitting between them. CDR3 length: 14 residues. DNA for the CDR3: TGTGCCTGGAGTGTAGGAGGGTTGGCCTCACCCCTCCACTTT. This encodes CAWSVGGLASPLHF.

The gene calls are TRBV7-8 and TRBJ2-2; 8 positions agree with TRBD2. CDR1 SGHVS and CDR2 FQNEAQ come from the germline V gene. J was trimmed by 5 bases and V by 5 bases; bases with no gene match: 7. This CDR3 has 15 residues. CDR3 in amino acids: CASSTRLARTGELFF. Written as DNA, the CDR3 is TGTGCCAGCAGCACGCGACTAGCGAGGACCGGGGAGCTGTTTTTT. Filled out from reference TRBV7-8 and TRBJ2-2, the complete variable domain reads GAGVSQSPRYKVAKRGQDVALRCDPISGHVSLFWYQQALGQGPEFLTYFQNEAQLDKSGLPSDRFFAERPEGSVSTLKIQRTQQEDSAVYLCASSTRLARTGELFFGEGSRLTVL.